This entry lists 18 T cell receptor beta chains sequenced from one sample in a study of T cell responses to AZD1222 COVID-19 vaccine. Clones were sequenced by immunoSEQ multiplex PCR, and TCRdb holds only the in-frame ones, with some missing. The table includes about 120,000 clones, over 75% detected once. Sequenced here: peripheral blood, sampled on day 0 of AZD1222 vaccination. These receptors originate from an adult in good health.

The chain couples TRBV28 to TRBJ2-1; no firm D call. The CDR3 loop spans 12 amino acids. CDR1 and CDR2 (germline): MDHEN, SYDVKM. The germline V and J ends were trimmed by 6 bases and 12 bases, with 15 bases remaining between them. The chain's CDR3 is CASSRARLGQFF. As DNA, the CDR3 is TGTGCCAGCAGCCGGGCCAGACTGGGGCAGTTCTTC.

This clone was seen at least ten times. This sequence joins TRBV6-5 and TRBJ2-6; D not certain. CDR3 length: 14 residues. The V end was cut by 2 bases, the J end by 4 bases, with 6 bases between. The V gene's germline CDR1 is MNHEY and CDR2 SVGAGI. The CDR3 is CASSYVAGANVLTF. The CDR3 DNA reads TGTGCCAGCAGTTACGTGGCAGGGGCCAACGTCCTGACTTTC.

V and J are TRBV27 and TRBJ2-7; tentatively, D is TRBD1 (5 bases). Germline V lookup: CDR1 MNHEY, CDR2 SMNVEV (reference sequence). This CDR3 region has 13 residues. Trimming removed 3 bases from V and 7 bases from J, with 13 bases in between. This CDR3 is CASSLGLKGEQYF. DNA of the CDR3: TGTGCCAGCAGTTTGGGTCTAAAGGGGGAGCAGTACTTC.

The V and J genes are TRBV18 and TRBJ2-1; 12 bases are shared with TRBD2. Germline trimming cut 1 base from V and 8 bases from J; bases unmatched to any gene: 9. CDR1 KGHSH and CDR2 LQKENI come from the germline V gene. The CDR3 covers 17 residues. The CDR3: CASSPLEGLAGQDEQFF. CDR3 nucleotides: TGTGCCAGCTCACCACTGGAAGGACTAGCGGGACAGGATGAGCAGTTCTTC.

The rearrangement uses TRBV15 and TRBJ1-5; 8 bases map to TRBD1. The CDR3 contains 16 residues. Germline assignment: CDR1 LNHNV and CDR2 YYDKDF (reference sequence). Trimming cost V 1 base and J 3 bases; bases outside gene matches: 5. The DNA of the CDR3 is TGTGCCACCAGCAGAGCCCGGACAGGGTCCAATCAGCCCCAGCATTTT. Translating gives CATSRARTGSNQPQHF.

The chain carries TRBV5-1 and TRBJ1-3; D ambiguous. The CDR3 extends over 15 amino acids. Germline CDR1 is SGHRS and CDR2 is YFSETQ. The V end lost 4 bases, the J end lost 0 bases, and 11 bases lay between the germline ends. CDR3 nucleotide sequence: TGCGCCAGCAGCGAAGGGAACCTCTCTGGAAACACCATATATTTT. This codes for CASSEGNLSGNTIYF.

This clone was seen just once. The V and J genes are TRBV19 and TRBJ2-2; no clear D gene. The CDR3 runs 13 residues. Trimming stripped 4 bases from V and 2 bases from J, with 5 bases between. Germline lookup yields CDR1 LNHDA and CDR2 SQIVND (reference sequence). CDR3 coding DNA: TGTGCCAGTAGTAACAGAAACACCGGGGAGCTGTTTTTT. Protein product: CASSNRNTGELFF.

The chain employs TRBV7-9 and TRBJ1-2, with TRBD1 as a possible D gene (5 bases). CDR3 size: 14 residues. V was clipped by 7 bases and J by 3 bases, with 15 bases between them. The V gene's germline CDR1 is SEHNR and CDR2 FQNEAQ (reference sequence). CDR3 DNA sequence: TGTGCCAGCACCCGGGACGGAGGGGACTATGGCTACACCTTC. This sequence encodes CASTRDGGDYGYTF.

This chain's CDR3 is CASSQVGRGGSGELFF. As DNA, the CDR3 is TGCGCCAGCAGCCAAGTGGGCAGGGGGGGGAGCGGGGAGCTGTTTTTT. The V gene is TRBV4-1, the J gene TRBJ2-2; the D gene could be TRBD1 or TRBD2 (7 bases each). Germline CDR1 and CDR2: MGHRA and YSYEKL. The V end lost 1 base, the J end lost 7 bases, and 16 bases lay between the germline ends. This CDR3 region has 16 residues.

Here the CDR3 reads CASPARAENTGELFF. The CDR3 coding sequence is TGTGCCAGCCCCGCCCGCGCAGAGAACACCGGGGAGCTGTTTTTT. The chain recombines TRBV18 with TRBJ2-2; D call uncertain. V was trimmed by 8 bases and J by 1 base, leaving 14 bases between them. This CDR3 comprises 15 residues. Germline V gene sequence: CDR1 KGHSH, CDR2 LQKENI.

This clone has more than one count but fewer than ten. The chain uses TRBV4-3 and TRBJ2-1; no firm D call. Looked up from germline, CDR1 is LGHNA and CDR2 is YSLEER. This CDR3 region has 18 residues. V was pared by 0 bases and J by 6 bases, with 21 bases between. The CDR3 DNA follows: TGCGCCAGCAGCCAAGATCACGCAGGACCCATTCTGGTCAATGAGCAGTTCTTC. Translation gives CASSQDHAGPILVNEQFF.

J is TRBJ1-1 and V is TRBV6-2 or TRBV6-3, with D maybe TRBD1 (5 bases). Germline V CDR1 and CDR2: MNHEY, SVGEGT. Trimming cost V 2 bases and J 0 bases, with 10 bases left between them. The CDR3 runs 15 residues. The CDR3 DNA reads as TGTGCCAGCAGTTACAGGGGCAGCTTGAACACTGAAGCTTTCTTT. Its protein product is CASSYRGSLNTEAFF.

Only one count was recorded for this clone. The DNA for the CDR3 is TGTGCCACCAGTGATGTCGGACTAGGGAGAACTGAGCAGTTCTTC. Protein: CATSDVGLGRTEQFF. The V gene is TRBV24-1, the J gene TRBJ2-1; TRBD2 aligns across 7 bases. This CDR3 spans 15 amino acids. CDR1 and CDR2 (germline): KGHDR, SFDVKD. The ends lost 3 bases at V and 9 bases at J; junction bases unmatched: 10.

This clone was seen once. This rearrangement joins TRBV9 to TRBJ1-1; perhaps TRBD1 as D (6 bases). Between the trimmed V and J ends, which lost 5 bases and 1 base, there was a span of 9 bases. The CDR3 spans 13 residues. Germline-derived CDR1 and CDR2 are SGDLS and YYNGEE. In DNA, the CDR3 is TGTGCCAGCAGGGGGGCGGGGAACACTGAAGCTTTCTTT. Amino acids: CASRGAGNTEAFF.

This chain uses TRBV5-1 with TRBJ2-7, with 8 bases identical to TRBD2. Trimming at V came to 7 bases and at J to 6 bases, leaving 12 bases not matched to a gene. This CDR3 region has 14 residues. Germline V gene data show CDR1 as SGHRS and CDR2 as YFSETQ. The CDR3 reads CASAPAGDTSEQYF. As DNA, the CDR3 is TGCGCCAGCGCTCCAGCGGGGGACACCTCCGAGCAGTACTTC.

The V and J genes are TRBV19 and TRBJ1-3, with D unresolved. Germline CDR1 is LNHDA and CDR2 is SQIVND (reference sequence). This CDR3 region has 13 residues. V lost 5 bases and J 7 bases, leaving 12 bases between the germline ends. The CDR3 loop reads CASSVLWENTIYF. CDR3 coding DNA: TGTGCCAGTAGTGTCTTGTGGGAGAACACCATATATTTT. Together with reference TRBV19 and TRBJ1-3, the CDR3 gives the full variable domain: DGGITQSPKYLFRKEGQNVTLSCEQNLNHDAMYWYRQDPGQGLRLIYYSQIVNDFQKGDIAEGYSVSREKKESFPLTVTSAQKNPTAFYLCASSVLWENTIYFGEGSWLTVV.

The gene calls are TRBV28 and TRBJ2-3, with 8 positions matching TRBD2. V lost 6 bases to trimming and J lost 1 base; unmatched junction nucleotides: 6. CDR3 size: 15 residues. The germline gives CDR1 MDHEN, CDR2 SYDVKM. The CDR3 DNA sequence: TGTGCCAGCAGCACGGAAGCGGGGGGCACAGATACGCAGTATTTT. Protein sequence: CASSTEAGGTDTQYF.

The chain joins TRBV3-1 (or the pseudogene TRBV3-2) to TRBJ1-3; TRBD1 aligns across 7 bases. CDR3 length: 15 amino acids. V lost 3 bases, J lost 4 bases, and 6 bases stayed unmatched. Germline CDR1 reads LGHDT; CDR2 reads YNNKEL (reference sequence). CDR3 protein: CASSQYPGQGNTIYF. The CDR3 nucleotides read TGTGCCAGCAGCCAGTATCCGGGACAGGGAAACACCATATATTTT.